Shown below are 3 T cell receptor beta chains from a single sample sequenced in a study of shared clonotypes between healthy human individuals (dated by TCRdb to between 2020 and 2021). Library preparation was by the immunoSEQ multiplex PCR assay. TCRdb retrieved this table from immuneACCESS and kept in-frame rearrangements only. Not all clones are present; in checked studies, unresolved V genes account for under half, and no reason is known for the remainder. The sample records roughly 2.5 million clones, around 94% of which are singletons. Of the sample, about 0.13% is held by the ten largest clones. The sample consisted of naive CD4+ T cells sorted from blood. The sample's cell subset or site label, decoded: CD45RA+ positively selected. The receptors originated from a man between 18 and 29 years old in good health.

The chain joins TRBV19 to TRBJ2-7; possible D gene TRBD2, 6 bases. The CDR3 loop spans 13 amino acids. V shed 3 bases and J shed 6 bases, with 12 bases lying between them. Per germline, CDR1 LNHDA and CDR2 SQIVND (reference sequence). The CDR3 region is CASSMSGVSEQYF. The CDR3 coding sequence is TGTGCCAGTAGTATGTCGGGGGTGAGCGAGCAGTACTTC.

The rearrangement links TRBV6-5 to TRBJ1-6; D unresolved. There are 13 residues in the CDR3. In germline, CDR1 is MNHEY, CDR2 SVGAGI. Trimming removed 6 bases from V and 9 bases from J, with 12 bases in between. Written as DNA, the CDR3 is TGTGCCAGCAGCAAGGCGGAGGCTTCACCCCTCCACTTT. Translation gives CASSKAEASPLHF.

This chain connects TRBV2 to TRBJ2-2; 11 positions agree with TRBD2. The V gene's germline CDR1 is SNHLY and CDR2 FYNNEI. Trimming removed 7 bases from V and 1 base from J; junction bases left unmatched: 5. This CDR3 contains 16 residues. CDR3 DNA sequence: TGTGCCAGCAAAAGCCTAGCGGGAGGGAACACCGGGGAGCTGTTTTTT. The encoded protein is CASKSLAGGNTGELFF.